This passage covers 2 T cell receptor beta chains from one sample sequenced in a study of technical replicates of blood from a few donors. Using immunoSEQ multiplex PCR, the repertoire was profiled, and TCRdb retains in-frame clones only, with some absent. This sample has roughly 70,000 clones, with roughly 92% found just once. The sample comprised T cells isolated from PBMCs. These receptors were collected from a human donor in good health.

The chain has TRBV12-5 and TRBJ2-1; 14 bases match TRBD2. Looked up from germline, CDR1 is LGHNT and CDR2 is FRNRAP. The length of the CDR3 is 18 residues. V was clipped by 7 bases and J by 0 bases; unmatched bases: 8. CDR3 sequence: CASALGLAGVSSYNEQFF. In DNA form, the CDR3 reads TGTGCTAGTGCCCTGGGACTAGCGGGAGTTTCCTCCTACAATGAGCAGTTCTTC.

The chain links TRBV2 to TRBJ2-7; 7 bases match TRBD1. The CDR3 consists of 17 residues. CDR1 is SNHLY, CDR2 FYNNEI, per germline. The junction had 13 bases not matched to a gene; V was cut back by 3 bases and J by 2 bases. The CDR3 region is CASSDWYTETGTYEQYF. CDR3 DNA: TGTGCCAGCAGTGATTGGTACACGGAGACAGGGACCTACGAGCAGTACTTC.